The 22 T cell receptor beta chains below all came from one sample that was sequenced in a study of CD8 T cells in Susac syndrome. cDNA came from about 0.5 to 1 ug RNA primed by random hexamers. One entry per CDR3 protein results from TCRdb running MiXCR on the immunoSEQ multiplex PCR reads. The sample shows 200,000 to 250,000 distinct CDR3 sequences, approximately 95% of them seen only once. The sequenced sample was CD4+ T cells from PBMCs. The receptors were gathered from a human donor with multiple sclerosis.

This sequence joins TRBV29-1 and TRBJ1-5, with 11 bases lining up with TRBD1. The CDR3 covers 15 residues. Losses at the gene ends were 7 bases for V and 2 bases for J; bases not matched to a gene: 7. CDR1 is SQVTM and CDR2 is ANQGSEA in the germline V gene. CDR3 DNA sequence: TGCAGCGCCGGAGGGACAGGGGGAGGCAATCAGCCCCAGCATTTT. Its protein product is CSAGGTGGGNQPQHF.

The chain is built from TRBV11-2 and TRBJ1-2; a weak D match, TRBD1 (5 bases). The germline V and J ends were trimmed by 1 base and 3 bases, with 15 bases remaining between them. The CDR3 runs 16 residues. The germline V gene has CDR1 SGHAT and CDR2 FQNNGV. In DNA form, the CDR3 reads TGTGCCAGCAGCTTAGCCGGGGCACCCATCCACTATGGCTACACCTTC. The encoded protein is CASSLAGAPIHYGYTF.

This clonotype was observed once. The chain is built from TRBV20-1 and TRBJ2-5; D may correspond to TRBD1 or TRBD2 (5 bases each). The V gene's germline CDR1 is DFQATT and CDR2 SNEGSKA (reference sequence). This CDR3 has 16 residues. The ends were cut back, 5 bases at V and 5 bases at J, with 24 bases in the middle. CDR3 DNA: TGCAGTGCTCCTATTTCCCCGAGGGTGGGACGGGAGACCCAGTACTTC. Its protein product is CSAPISPRVGRETQYF.

This chain's CDR3 is CSALGQGIYEQYF. CDR3 in DNA: TGCAGCGCCCTCGGACAGGGTATTTACGAGCAGTACTTC. The rearrangement joins TRBV29-1 to TRBJ2-7; TRBD1 matches 8 bases. V was pared by 7 bases and J by 4 bases, with 9 bases of the junction left unmatched. CDR3 size: 13 residues. Germline CDR1 SQVTM, CDR2 ANQGSEA.

The V gene is TRBV7-3, the J gene TRBJ1-2; no definite D call. The V end was cut by 5 bases, the J end by 4 bases, with 14 bases between. CDR3 length equals 14 residues. CDR1 is SGHTA and CDR2 is FQGTGA in the germline V gene. CDR3 coding DNA: TGTGCCAGCAGCCCCGGACCCGTTGGCTATGGCTACACCTTC. It encodes CASSPGPVGYGYTF. Looking up the rest from reference TRBV7-3 and TRBJ1-2 gives the full variable domain: GAGVSQTPSNKVTEKGKYVELRCDPISGHTALYWYRQSLGQGPEFLIYFQGTGAADDSGLPNDRFFAVRPEGSVSTLKIQRTERGDSAVYLCASSPGPVGYGYTFGSGTRLTVV.

In this sample, this clonotype turned up a few times. This chain connects TRBV12-3 or TRBV12-4 to TRBJ2-1; D remains ambiguous. The CDR3 runs 12 residues. V was pared by 2 bases and J by 6 bases, with 5 bases between. CDR3 loop: CASSLPGNEQFF. The DNA of the CDR3 is TGTGCCAGCAGTTTACCAGGCAATGAGCAGTTCTTC.

The chain joins TRBV2 to TRBJ1-2; D not certain. The CDR3 runs 13 residues. The germline gives CDR1 SNHLY, CDR2 FYNNEI. V was clipped by 4 bases and J by 7 bases, with 13 bases between them. The CDR3 DNA sequence: TGTGCCAGCAGTGCGATAGGACCGCGTGGCTACACCTTC. Protein: CASSAIGPRGYTF.

The genes are TRBV7-9 and TRBJ2-1; 11 nucleotides align to TRBD1. Trimming removed 4 bases from V and 3 bases from J; junction bases left unmatched: 5. Looked up from germline, CDR1 is SEHNR and CDR2 is FQNEAQ (reference sequence). The CDR3 spans 16 residues. CDR3 sequence (DNA): TGTGCCAGCAGCTCCTCCGGGACAGGGGGCTACAATGAGCAGTTCTTC. It codes for CASSSSGTGGYNEQFF.

V is TRBV12-3 or TRBV12-4 and J is TRBJ1-5; 7 bases line up with TRBD1. Trimming took 5 bases from V and 2 from J; bases not matched to a gene: 3. The CDR3 has 14 residues. As DNA, the CDR3 is TGTGCCAGCAGTCTGGGGACAGGCAATCAGCCCCAGCATTTT. It specifies CASSLGTGNQPQHF.

V is TRBV4-1 and J is TRBJ2-7; possibly TRBD1 for D (6 bases). Germline V CDR1 and CDR2: MGHRA, YSYEKL. The V and J ends lost 1 base and 5 bases respectively, with 9 bases between them. The CDR3 consists of 13 residues. CDR3 loop: CASSQVDRNEQYF. CDR3 DNA: TGCGCCAGCAGCCAAGTAGACAGGAACGAGCAGTACTTC.

The rearrangement joins TRBV15 to TRBJ1-2; the match to TRBD1 covers 12 bases. Germline CDR1 is LNHNV and CDR2 is YYDKDF (reference sequence). J lost 4 bases, V lost 3 bases, and 3 bases had no gene match. This CDR3 comprises 15 residues. CDR3 nucleotide sequence: TGTGCCACCAGCAGGGGACAGGGGGCAGGCTATGGCTACACCTTC. Amino acid sequence: CATSRGQGAGYGYTF. Full variable domain (rest looked up from reference TRBV15 and TRBJ1-2): DAMVIQNPRYQVTQFGKPVTLSCSQTLNHNVMYWYQQKSSQAPKLLFHYYDKDFNNEADTPDNFQSRRPNTSFCFLDIRSPGLGDTAMYLCATSRGQGAGYGYTFGSGTRLTVV.

The chain uses TRBV2 and TRBJ1-5; weak D call: TRBD1 (6 bases). Per the germline V gene, CDR1 is SNHLY and CDR2 is FYNNEI. The V gene lost 3 bases and the J gene lost 10 bases, with 16 bases spanning the gap. The CDR3 length is 14 residues. The CDR3 loop is CASSEGDNFGPQHF. DNA of the CDR3: TGTGCCAGCAGTGAGGGGGACAATTTTGGCCCCCAGCATTTT.

This chain connects TRBV27 to TRBJ1-5; D is perhaps TRBD1 (6 bases). This CDR3 spans 15 amino acids. The germline V and J ends were trimmed by 3 bases and 6 bases, with 15 bases remaining between them. The germline gives CDR1 MNHEY, CDR2 SMNVEV (reference sequence). The CDR3 DNA follows: TGTGCCAGCAGTTTTCTGTCAGGGGAGGGTCAGCCCCAGCATTTT. It translates to CASSFLSGEGQPQHF.

The chain links TRBV20-1 to TRBJ2-7; D might be TRBD1 (6 bases). With 4 bases removed from V and 2 bases from J, the gap between germline ends came to 15 bases. The V gene's germline CDR1 is DFQATT and CDR2 SNEGSKA (reference sequence). The CDR3 totals 14 residues. CDR3 residues: CSAIHLQGAYEQYF. Written as DNA, the CDR3 is TGCAGTGCTATTCACCTACAGGGCGCCTACGAGCAGTACTTC.

This clonotype showed up just once. The chain uses TRBV20-1 and TRBJ2-1; D uncertain. Germline-derived CDR1 and CDR2 are DFQATT and SNEGSKA (reference sequence). Trimming pared 4 bases from V and 6 bases from J, leaving 13 bases between. The CDR3 contains 13 residues. CDR3 sequence: CSAKGLSPNEQFF. CDR3 bases: TGCAGTGCTAAGGGTTTGTCCCCCAATGAGCAGTTCTTC.

The chain joins TRBV28 to TRBJ1-3; no reliable D call. The length of the CDR3 is 14 residues. The germline CDR1 and CDR2 sequences are MDHEN and SYDVKM. V dropped 2 bases and J dropped 0 bases, with 5 bases sitting between them. CDR3 nucleotide sequence: TGTGCCAGCAGTTTAGACTACTCTGGAAACACCATATATTTT. Residues: CASSLDYSGNTIYF.

This chain joins TRBV20-1 and TRBJ1-6, with 8 bases fitting TRBD1. The CDR3 sequence is 14 residues long. Per the germline V gene, CDR1 is DFQATT and CDR2 is SNEGSKA (reference sequence). Trimming removed 3 bases from V and 6 bases from J; junction bases left unmatched: 4. CDR3 region: CSASDRGLNSPLHF. In DNA form, the CDR3 reads TGCAGTGCTAGCGACAGGGGCCTTAATTCACCCCTCCACTTT.

The chain recombines TRBV19 with TRBJ2-1; TRBD2 matches at 11 bases. V dropped 9 bases and J dropped 7; count of bases not matched to a gene: 5. The germline V gene encodes CDR1 LNHDA and CDR2 SQIVND (reference sequence). The CDR3 sequence is 13 residues long. The CDR3 loop reads CASLAGGRNEQFF. The CDR3 DNA reads TGTGCCAGCCTAGCGGGGGGAAGGAATGAGCAGTTCTTC. The full variable domain, rest sourced from reference TRBV19 and TRBJ2-1, is DGGITQSPKYLFRKEGQNVTLSCEQNLNHDAMYWYRQDPGQGLRLIYYSQIVNDFQKGDIAEGYSVSREKKESFPLTVTSAQKNPTAFYLCASLAGGRNEQFFGPGTRLTVL.

This chain uses TRBV20-1 with TRBJ1-2; no reliable D call. V shed 0 bases and J shed 4 bases, with 12 bases lying between them. The CDR3 is 14 residues long. Germline CDR1 reads DFQATT; CDR2 reads SNEGSKA (reference sequence). The DNA of the CDR3 is TGCAGTGCTAGAGATGCAGACCTCTTCTATGGCTACACCTTC. The encoded protein is CSARDADLFYGYTF.

The sample holds one count of this clonotype. The chain combines TRBV29-1 with TRBJ1-2, with D possibly being TRBD1 (6 bases). The CDR3 is 14 amino acids. The V and J ends lost 2 bases and 4 bases respectively, with 14 bases between them. Germline CDR1 reads SQVTM; CDR2 reads ANQGSEA. CDR3 sequence: CSVEQGQSVYGYTF. In DNA, the CDR3 is TGCAGCGTTGAACAGGGACAAAGTGTCTATGGCTACACCTTC.

This chain connects TRBV29-1 to TRBJ2-3; D perhaps matches TRBD1 (6 bases). Trimming removed 7 bases at V and 1 base at J, with 18 bases between. This CDR3 contains 15 residues. Germline CDR1 and CDR2: SQVTM and ANQGSEA. The CDR3 spells CSATRTTGRTDTQYF. The CDR3 DNA sequence: TGCAGCGCGACCCGCACAACAGGGCGCACAGATACGCAGTATTTT.

The chain joins TRBV5-6 to TRBJ2-1, with D perhaps given as TRBD1 or TRBD2 (6 bases each). This CDR3 spans 13 amino acids. Germline V lookup: CDR1 SGHDT, CDR2 YYEEEE. V lost 1 base to trimming and J lost 10 bases, with 12 bases between them. The CDR3 protein is CASSLRGAAEQFF. The CDR3 bases are TGTGCCAGCAGCTTGAGGGGGGCGGCAGAGCAGTTCTTC.